The clone carrying this T cell receptor beta chain was detected ten times or more. The target antigen is unknown. This sample was taken from a study of spatial heterogeneity in lung cancer. In the study overall: Each time, sequencing found more beta-chain sequences than alpha-chain sequences. The study observed each unique TCR and UMI combination more than ten times on average in raw reads. Notes on the study in general: TCRs found ubiquitously expanded in tumor appeared in blood more at resection than at follow-up.

TCRdb itself ran the 5' RACE reads through MiXCR, one entry per CDR3 protein. The table shows 89,000 or so distinct CDR3 sequences, with approximately 21% occurring only once. Time point reported: sample taken at primary tumor resection. The study sequenced unsorted whole RNA from tumor, nontumor lung or frozen PBMC. The donor group consisted of under 90 patients who had untreated, early-stage non-small cell lung cancer. This CDR3 contains 16 residues. The germline V gene has CDR1 SGHRS and CDR2 YFSETQ. V was clipped by 4 bases and J by 1 base; unmatched bases: 9. The clonotype comes from a male donor with early-stage non-small cell lung cancer. V gene TRBV5-1 combines with J gene TRBJ2-5, with TRBD1 matching over 8 bases. Material: PBMCs, obtained at surgery. The chain's CDR3 is CASSTVPGQAQETQYF. The CDR3 DNA follows: TGCGCCAGCAGCACCGTCCCGGGACAGGCCCAAGAGACCCAGTACTTC.